The rows below give T cell receptor beta chains drawn from one sample of a study of a mutant IDH1 vaccine in newly diagnosed glioma. Libraries were prepared by immunoSEQ multiplex PCR; TCRdb keeps only in-frame clonotypes and omits some of them. The sample has around 24,000 clones; 90% to 95% are singletons. The sample here was PBMCs, taken from a glioma patient treated with radiotherapy, temozolomide or both. These receptors all stem from a middle-aged man with glioma. Each CDR3 is given with its conserved first and last residue. A D gene is named only where the DNA matches it firmly. Expanded clones are given a class, and other clones once, few, many or no size at all.

v_call	d_call	j_call	clone_size	cdr3_nt	cdr3_aa
TRBV6-6	.	TRBJ1-3	.	TGTGCCAGCAGCCCTCTAGTCTTGGCTGGAAACACCATATATTTT	CASSPLVLAGNTIYF
TRBV6-5	.	TRBJ2-2	.	TGTGCCAGCAGTTATATTAGCAGCACCGGGGAGCTGTTTTTT	CASSYISSTGELFF
TRBV5-1	.	TRBJ2-5	.	TGCGCCAGCAGGTTAGCGGTCCAAGAGACCCAGTACTTC	CASRLAVQETQYF
TRBV4-1	TRBD1	TRBJ1-3	.	TGCGCCAGCAGCCAAGGACAGGGGAGAAACACCATATATTTT	CASSQGQGRNTIYF
TRBV11-2	.	TRBJ2-1	.	TGTGCCAGCGTCACCGGGGGACCTTACAATGAGCAGTTCTTC	CASVTGGPYNEQFF
TRBV7-3	TRBD1	TRBJ2-1	.	TGTGCCAGCAGCCCTGGGGACAGGGCACTCTGGAATGAGCAGTTCTTC	CASSPGDRALWNEQFF
TRBV19	.	TRBJ2-1	.	TGTGCCAGTAGTATGACTCTCGAGGGCTATGAGCAGTTCTTC	CASSMTLEGYEQFF
TRBV6-5	.	TRBJ2-7	.	TGTGCCAGCAGTCCCCAAGGCTCCTACGAGCAGTACTTC	CASSPQGSYEQYF
TRBV5-4	.	TRBJ2-3	.	TGTGCCAGCAGCTTGAGGACAGATACGCAGTATTTT	CASSLRTDTQYF
TRBV27	TRBD2	TRBJ2-7	.	TGTGCCAGCAGTTCGAGGCTAGCGGGACCCTCCTACGAGCAGTACTTC	CASSSRLAGPSYEQYF
TRBV5-1	TRBD1	TRBJ1-2	once	TGCGCCAGCAGCCCAGGGGGATCCATAACTATTTATGGCTACACCTTC	CASSPGGSITIYGYTF
TRBV4-2	TRBD1	TRBJ1-4	.	TGTGCCAGCAGCCCCGGGACAGCAGAAAAACTGTTTTTT	CASSPGTAEKLFF
TRBV7-9	TRBD1	TRBJ1-2	.	TGTGCCAGCAGCTACGTAGACAGGGGGTATGGCTACACCTTC	CASSYVDRGYGYTF
TRBV18	.	TRBJ2-3	once	TGTGCCAGCTCACCGTCCGGGAGCACAGATACGCAGTATTTT	CASSPSGSTDTQYF
TRBV19	TRBD2	TRBJ2-1	.	TGTGCCAGTATCTCAACTAGCGGGGGGTACAATGAGCAGTTCTTC	CASISTSGGYNEQFF
TRBV27	.	TRBJ1-5	.	TGTGCCAGCAGTTTATCGCCAGGGTTCCTACAGCCCCAGCATTTT	CASSLSPGFLQPQHF
TRBV5-1	.	TRBJ1-1	.	TGCGCCAGCAGCTTGGATGTGGGAACCCCTGGGGCTTTCTTT	CASSLDVGTPGAFF
TRBV4-3	.	TRBJ2-7	.	TGCGCCAGCAGCCAAGAGAACGGCAACGAGCAGTACTTC	CASSQENGNEQYF
TRBV29-1	TRBD2	TRBJ2-1	.	TGCAGCGTCCAACTAGCGGGGGGCCGTGAGCAGTTCTTC	CSVQLAGGREQFF
TRBV6-4	TRBD2	TRBJ2-3	.	TGTGCCAGCAGTGACGGGACTAGCGGGGGGGCCGATACGCAGTATTTT	CASSDGTSGGADTQYF
TRBV2	.	TRBJ1-1	once	TGTGCCAGCAGTGAACGGGAACCTTGGAGGACTGAAGCTTTCTTT	CASSEREPWRTEAFF
TRBV6-1	TRBD1	TRBJ1-2	.	TGTGCCAGCAGTGAAGTATACAGGGGGCTCTATGGCTACACCTTC	CASSEVYRGLYGYTF
TRBV18	.	TRBJ2-5	once	TGTGCCAGCTCATCCACAGGGTCGGGGGAGACCCAGTACTTC	CASSSTGSGETQYF
TRBV27	.	TRBJ1-2	.	TGTGCCAGCAGTTTATCTGGGAATGGCTACACCTTC	CASSLSGNGYTF
TRBV5-4	TRBD2	TRBJ2-2	.	TGTGCCAGCAGCGCCCCAGGGGGAGCGGGGGGCTCCGGCGGGGAGCTGTTTTTT	CASSAPGGAGGSGGELFF
TRBV5-1	.	TRBJ2-7	.	TGCGCCAGCAGCTTGGCCGGGGGATCCGAGCAGTACTTC	CASSLAGGSEQYF
TRBV11-2	.	TRBJ2-3	.	TGTGCCAGCAGCTTACCGGTGGGCTTGGATACGCAGTATTTT	CASSLPVGLDTQYF
TRBV7-2	.	TRBJ2-7	.	TGTGCCAGCAGCTTGGTCCTATACGAGCAGTACTTC	CASSLVLYEQYF
TRBV7-3	.	TRBJ1-1	.	TGTGCCAGCAGCTTTGCGGGGCTGACTGAAGCTTTCTTT	CASSFAGLTEAFF
TRBV7-9	.	TRBJ2-2	.	TGTGCCAGCAGGGACTCCGGGACACTTAACACCGGGGAGCTGTTTTTT	CASRDSGTLNTGELFF
TRBV6-6	.	TRBJ1-5	.	TGTGCCAGCAGTTACGGGACACCAGCCCGGCCCCAGCATTTT	CASSYGTPARPQHF
TRBV2	TRBD2	TRBJ2-3	.	TGTGCCAGCAGTTCTGGACTAGACTACACAGATACGCAGTATTTT	CASSSGLDYTDTQYF